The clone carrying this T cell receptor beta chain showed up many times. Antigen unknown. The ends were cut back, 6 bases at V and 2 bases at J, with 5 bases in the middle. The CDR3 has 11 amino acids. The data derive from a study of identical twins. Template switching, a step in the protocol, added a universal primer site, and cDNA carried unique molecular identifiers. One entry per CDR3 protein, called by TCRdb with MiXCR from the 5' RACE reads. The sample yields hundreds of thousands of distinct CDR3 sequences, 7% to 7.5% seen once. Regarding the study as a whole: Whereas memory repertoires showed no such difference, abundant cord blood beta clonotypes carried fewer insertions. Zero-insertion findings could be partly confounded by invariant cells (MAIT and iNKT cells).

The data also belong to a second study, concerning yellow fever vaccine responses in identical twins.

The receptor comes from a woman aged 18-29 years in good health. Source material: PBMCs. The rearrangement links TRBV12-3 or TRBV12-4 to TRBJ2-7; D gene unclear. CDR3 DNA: TGTGCCAGCAGGGGGACCTACGAGCAGTACTTC. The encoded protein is CASRGTYEQYF.